Below are 10 T cell receptor beta chains sequenced from a single sample in a study of T cell changes during pregnancy in multiple sclerosis. Sequenced by immunoSEQ multiplex PCR; TCRdb stores in-frame clones only, minus some. The sample holds approximately 110,000 clones, roughly 92% seen once. The sample here was peripheral blood, taken after pregnancy. Every receptor here comes from a female donor with multiple sclerosis, enrolled in a pregnancy study.

The chain carries TRBV4-1 and TRBJ2-7; TRBD1 matches at 8 bases. This CDR3 is 15 amino acids long. J lost 5 bases, V lost 0 bases, and 6 bases had no gene match. The germline V gene has CDR1 MGHRA and CDR2 YSYEKL. The CDR3 nucleotides are TGCGCCAGCAGCCAAGAAGGACAGGGCCTCAACGAGCAGTACTTC. Translated: CASSQEGQGLNEQYF.

The rearrangement links TRBV7-3 to TRBJ2-7; TRBD1 matches at 7 bases. J gave up 6 bases and V 1 base, and 3 bases lay outside the gene matches. CDR1 and CDR2 from the germline V gene are SGHTA and FQGTGA. The CDR3 loop spans 13 amino acids. The CDR3 sequence: CASSLITGAEQYF. CDR3 DNA sequence: TGTGCCAGCAGCTTAATTACAGGGGCCGAGCAGTACTTC.

The V call is TRBV12-5, the J call TRBJ2-5; D not certain. The CDR3 covers 15 residues. The germline gives CDR1 LGHNT, CDR2 FRNRAP. Between the trimmed V and J ends, which lost 5 bases and 3 bases, there was a span of 16 bases. The CDR3 coding sequence is TGTGCTAGTGGTCCGTCCTCAGCGAGAGAAGAGACCCAGTACTTC. Amino acids: CASGPSSAREETQYF.

The rearrangement joins TRBV19 to TRBJ1-2; the D is unclear. V was cut by 3 bases and J by 5 bases, with 25 bases left in between. The CDR3 has 18 amino acids. Per the germline V gene, CDR1 is LNHDA and CDR2 is SQIVND (reference sequence). CDR3 loop: CASSILRTISSSGYGYTF. CDR3 DNA sequence: TGTGCCAGTAGTATTCTCAGAACCATATCCAGCAGCGGATATGGCTACACCTTC.

The chain couples TRBV2 to TRBJ2-3, with D perhaps TRBD2 (6 bases). The CDR3 runs 15 residues. Germline V lookup: CDR1 SNHLY, CDR2 FYNNEI. Deletions cut 7 bases from V and 0 bases from J, with 14 bases between. Written as DNA, the CDR3 is TGTGCCAGCACCATAACCGGGACTAGCACAGATACGCAGTATTTT. This translates into CASTITGTSTDTQYF.

V gene TRBV7-9 combines with J gene TRBJ2-7, with a possible D match to TRBD2 (5 bases). V lost 1 base to trimming and J lost 3 bases, with 10 bases between them. This CDR3 is 14 amino acids long. The germline V gene encodes CDR1 SEHNR and CDR2 FQNEAQ (reference sequence). For the CDR3, the DNA is TGTGCCAGCAGCTTAGGAGGGCAGTTCTACGAGCAGTACTTC. It specifies CASSLGGQFYEQYF.

The chain links TRBV27 to TRBJ1-1, with 10 bases matching TRBD1. Per germline, CDR1 MNHEY and CDR2 SMNVEV (reference sequence). This CDR3 is 15 amino acids long. V gave up 3 bases and J gave up 5 bases; unmatched junction bases: 6. This CDR3 reads CASSLMDRGITEAFF. The CDR3 DNA follows: TGTGCCAGCAGTTTGATGGACAGGGGGATAACTGAAGCTTTCTTT.

This chain's CDR3 is CASSLQTGWGDGEQYF. Written as DNA, the CDR3 is TGTGCCAGCAGCTTACAAACAGGGTGGGGTGATGGCGAGCAGTACTTC. The genes are TRBV7-8 and TRBJ2-7, with D perhaps matching TRBD1 (6 bases). The length of the CDR3 is 16 residues. V gave up 2 bases and J gave up 6 bases, with 20 bases separating them. Germline lookup yields CDR1 SGHVS and CDR2 FQNEAQ.

The chain is built from TRBV5-1 and TRBJ2-1; the match to TRBD2 covers 8 bases. Germline V gene sequence: CDR1 SGHRS, CDR2 YFSETQ. The CDR3 spans 16 residues. After removal of 0 bases from V and 6 bases from J, the junction contained 8 bases not matched to a gene. CDR3 sequence reads: CASSLGGTSGVNEQFF. DNA of the CDR3: TGCGCCAGCAGCTTGGGCGGGACTAGTGGGGTCAATGAGCAGTTCTTC. Supplemented by reference TRBV5-1 and TRBJ2-1, the full variable domain reads KAGVTQTPRYLIKTRGQQVTLSCSPISGHRSVSWYQQTPGQGLQFLFEYFSETQRNKGNFPGRFSGRQFSNSRSEMNVSTLELGDSALYLCASSLGGTSGVNEQFFGPGTRLTVL.

The chain is built from TRBV10-3 and TRBJ1-1; D unresolved. CDR3 size: 12 residues. From germline, CDR1 is ENHRY and CDR2 SYGVKD. Deletions cut 11 bases from V and 7 bases from J, with 17 bases between. The CDR3 spells CAARNRRYEAFF. In DNA, the CDR3 is TGTGCCGCGCGGAACCGACGGTATGAAGCTTTCTTT.